This TCR beta chain was captured by sequencing in a study of CD4+ T cells in melanoma (dated by TCRdb to between 2021 and 2024). About the investigation overall: Neoantigen-specific CD4+ T cells in human melanoma were investigated in the study. General conclusions and limits of the study: Neoantigen-specific CD4+ T cells in melanoma were reported to show diverse differentiation states. The report described a correlation between neoantigen-specific CD4+ T cells and the function of CD8+ T cells, macrophages and B cells.

Receptor amplification or capture employed the immunoSEQ multiplex PCR assay. TCRdb took this table from immuneACCESS and kept in-frame rearrangements with V and J called. Such tables lack part of the clones; where checked against another copy, unresolved V genes explain under half of the gap, and the rest is unexplained. This sample has around 10,000 clones in its table, and roughly two thirds of those were observed once. The ten largest clonotypes hold roughly 14% of the sample. The donors were melanoma patients. In this sample, this clone turned up once. Its antigen is currently not known. Base qualities were left out, and no much larger clone turns up one base away. Including cysteine and phenylalanine, the CDR3 has 17 amino acids. Only CDR3 DNA remains: 51 bases, in frame from the first base. CDR1 and CDR2, per the germline V gene, are SGHVS and FNYEAQ. V and J are truncated by 5 bases and 1 base respectively, leaving an intervening sequence of 21 bases.

The receptor was isolated from a human donor with melanoma. The rearrangement joined TRBV7-6 to TRBJ2-7, and possibly TRBD1, on 6 matching bases. Sequenced: cells from a culture (not recorded whether cultured in vitro). The CDR3: CASSGPPSLGQSYEQYF. The DNA reads TGTGCCAGCAGCGGGCCGCCGTCGCTCGGACAGTCCTACGAGCAGTACTTC.